One T cell receptor beta chain is described in this entry. What it binds is unknown. Trimming shortened V by 1 base and J by 1 base, and 9 bases separated the two germline ends. The CDR3 covers 15 residues. The germline V gene encodes CDR1 SGHRS and CDR2 YFSETQ. This entry belongs to a study of OX40 agonist ivuxolimab in advanced cancers. Study context: Dose-escalation patients suffered from hepatocellular carcinoma, melanoma, renal cell or head and neck cancer. Three patients had partial responses: one hepatocellular carcinoma, two cutaneous melanoma. Notes on the study in general: On average, a greater number of expanded clones characterised CD8+ T cells relative to CD4+.

Sampled blood was obtained at baseline, cycle 4 day 1, and cycle 7 day 1. Method: immunoSEQ multiplex PCR; TCRdb's copy keeps in-frame clones and lacks some. Of 70,000 to 80,000 clones listed, roughly 80% are singletons. The rearrangement uses TRBV5-1 and TRBJ2-1, with D perhaps TRBD1 (5 bases). Here the sequenced sample was CD4+ or CD8+ T cells sorted from blood, taken in a trial of the OX40 agonist ivuxolimab. The receptor was derived from an adult with an advanced solid tumor such as melanoma, head and neck, liver or kidney cancer. The CDR3 sequence is CASSLTGVSYNEQFF. The CDR3 DNA sequence: TGCGCCAGCAGCTTGACAGGAGTGTCCTACAATGAGCAGTTCTTC.